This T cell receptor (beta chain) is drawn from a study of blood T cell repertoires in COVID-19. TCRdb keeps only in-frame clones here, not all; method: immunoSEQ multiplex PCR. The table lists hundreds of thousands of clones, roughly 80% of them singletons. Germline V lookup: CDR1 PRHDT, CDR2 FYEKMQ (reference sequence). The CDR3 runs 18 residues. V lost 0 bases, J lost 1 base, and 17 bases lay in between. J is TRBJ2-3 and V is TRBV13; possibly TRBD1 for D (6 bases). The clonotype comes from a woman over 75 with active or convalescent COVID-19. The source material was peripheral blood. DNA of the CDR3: TGTGCCAGCAGCTTAGGCCCCCTGCAGGGGCCGGGCACAGATACGCAGTATTTT. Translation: CASSLGPLQGPGTDTQYF.